This T cell receptor beta chain emerged from a study of blood T cells in healthy people across ages. Together with a sample-barcoded 5' primer, a J-beta primer mix was included in a second PCR lasting about 7 to 11 cycles. MiXCR, run by TCRdb on the 5' RACE reads, gives a single entry per CDR3 protein. The table includes around 400,000 distinct CDR3 sequences, approximately 47% detected once. V lost 3 bases to trimming and J lost 1 base; unmatched junction nucleotides: 3. This CDR3 has 16 amino acids. This clonotype was counted a single time. The specimen sequenced was blood. The chain is built from TRBV12-3 or TRBV12-4 and TRBJ2-2; 9 positions agree with TRBD2. This sequence was found in a man in his 60s in good health. The CDR3 nucleotides are TGTGCCAGCAGTTTCACTAGCGGGTGGAACACCGGGGAGCTGTTTTTT. This translates into CASSFTSGWNTGELFF.